This T cell receptor (beta chain) stems from a study of vaccination and CD4 T cells after COVID-19. Study-level information: Six male and four female convalescents took part, two of them Hispanic. The study drew post-COVID samples a median around 100 days after diagnosis (range 35 to 161). Sampling that followed vaccination took place a median approximately 72 days after dose two, within a range of 14 to 241.

This clonotype was counted between two and nine times. Its specificity is unknown. Germline CDR1 MDHEN, CDR2 SYDVKM. The length of the CDR3 is 12 residues. V lost 6 bases and J lost 5, with 10 bases in between. The treatment here: roughly 11-day PBMC culture with coronavirus spike peptide pools or control peptides (ViraFEST assay). Antigen-specific T cells were expanded with peptide pools by ViraFEST, and TCRs were then sequenced. The Oncomine TCR Beta short-read assay was applied to DNA of cultured CD4+ T cells. Each CDR3 protein gets one entry after TCRdb re-called the PCR reads with MiXCR. The sample has roughly 15,000 distinct CDR3 sequences; about 59% are singletons.

The origin of this receptor is a human donor who had recovered from COVID-19. The chain is built from TRBV28 and TRBJ1-2; no firm D call. Input material: CD4+ T cells from blood, cultured in vitro. The CDR3 loop reads CASRLGSYGYTF. In DNA form, the CDR3 reads TGTGCCAGCAGGCTTGGGTCGTATGGCTACACCTTC.